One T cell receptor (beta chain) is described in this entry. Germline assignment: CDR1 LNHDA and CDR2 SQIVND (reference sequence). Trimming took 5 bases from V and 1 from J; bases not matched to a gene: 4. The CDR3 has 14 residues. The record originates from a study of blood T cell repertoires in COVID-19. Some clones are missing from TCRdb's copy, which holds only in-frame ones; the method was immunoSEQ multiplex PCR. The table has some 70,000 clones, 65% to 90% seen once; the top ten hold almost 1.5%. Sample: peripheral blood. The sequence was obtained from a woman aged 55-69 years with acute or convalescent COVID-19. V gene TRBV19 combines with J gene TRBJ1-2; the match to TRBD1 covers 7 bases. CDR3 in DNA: TGTGCCAGTAGTCAAGGGGGCCTTAACTATGGCTACACCTTC. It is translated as CASSQGGLNYGYTF.